The clone carrying this T cell receptor (beta chain) was seen a few times. This sample was included in a study of blood T cell repertoires in COVID-19. Whole-study context: The United States, Italy and Spain were the sources of the acute and convalescent COVID-19 samples. Sample material is recorded as cDNA or gDNA derived from T cells, B-cell-depleted T cells, or PBMCs.

How the authors handled the data: Reference gene primers were amplified, and this amplification served to estimate nucleated cell counts. This table comes from immunoSEQ multiplex PCR, and its TCRdb copy is limited to in-frame clones, with some not included. V, J and clone size reflect that table, while D and trimming were determined from the DNA. The sample has over 150,000 clones, under 90% seen once. Material: peripheral blood. This TCR was recovered from a woman at least 80 years old with active or convalescent COVID-19.

The CDR3 is CASSETGSGYGYTF. DNA for the CDR3: TGTGCCAGCAGCGAAACAGGGTCGGGGTATGGCTACACCTTC. V is TRBV5-5 and J is TRBJ1-2; perhaps TRBD1 as D (6 bases). There are 14 residues in the CDR3. Trimming removed 4 bases from V and 5 bases from J, with 15 bases in between. Looked up from germline, CDR1 is SGHKS and CDR2 is YYEKEE (reference sequence).